One T cell receptor (beta chain) is described in this entry. Its specificity is not known. The CDR3 covers 15 residues. Looked up from germline, CDR1 is SGHTA and CDR2 is FQGTGA. With 5 bases removed from V and 1 base from J, the gap between germline ends came to 14 bases. This sample stems from a study of cytomegalovirus exposure and HLA in healthy donors. Notes on the study in general: The authors confirmed in vitro that three CMV-associated chains were specific for CMV antigens.

Libraries were prepared by immunoSEQ multiplex PCR; TCRdb keeps only in-frame clonotypes and omits some of them. The data contain approximately 300,000 clones, 86% of them seen just once; the ten biggest clones take up around 0.84%. This rearrangement joins TRBV7-3 to TRBJ1-1; no reliable D call. The clonotype comes from a woman under 30 in good health and CMV-seronegative. The sequencing input was PBMCs. In DNA, the CDR3 is TGTGCCAGCAGCCTTTCCCAGGTGGGGAACACTGAAGCTTTCTTT. This translates into CASSLSQVGNTEAFF.